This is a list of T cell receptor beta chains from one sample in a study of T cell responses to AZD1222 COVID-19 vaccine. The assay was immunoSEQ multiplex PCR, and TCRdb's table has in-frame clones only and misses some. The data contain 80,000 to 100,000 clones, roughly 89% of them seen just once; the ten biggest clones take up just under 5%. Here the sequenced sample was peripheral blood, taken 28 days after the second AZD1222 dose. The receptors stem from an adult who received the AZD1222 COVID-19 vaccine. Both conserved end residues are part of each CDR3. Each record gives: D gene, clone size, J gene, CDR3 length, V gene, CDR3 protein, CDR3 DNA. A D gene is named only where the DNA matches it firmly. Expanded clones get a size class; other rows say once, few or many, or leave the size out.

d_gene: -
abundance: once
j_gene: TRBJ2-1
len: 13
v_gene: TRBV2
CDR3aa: CASSGEGGNEQFF
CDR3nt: TGTGCCAGCAGTGGGGAGGGGGGCAATGAGCAGTTCTTC

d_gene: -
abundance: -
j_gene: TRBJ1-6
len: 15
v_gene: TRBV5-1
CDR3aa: CASSLDQGSTIPLHF
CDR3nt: TGCGCCAGCAGCTTGGACCAGGGCAGTACTATCCCCCTCCACTTT

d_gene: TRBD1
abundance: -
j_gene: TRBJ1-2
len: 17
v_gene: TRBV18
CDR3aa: CASSPQKGRGTNYGYTF
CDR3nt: TGTGCCAGCTCACCACAAAAGGGCAGGGGGACTAACTATGGCTACACCTTC

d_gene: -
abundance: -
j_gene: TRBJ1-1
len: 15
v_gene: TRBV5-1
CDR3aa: CASKWEGTMNTEAFF
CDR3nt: TGCGCCTCTAAATGGGAGGGCACTATGAACACTGAAGCTTTCTTT

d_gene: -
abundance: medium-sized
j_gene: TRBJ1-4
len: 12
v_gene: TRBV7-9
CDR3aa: CASSLTSEKLFF
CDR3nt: TGTGCCAGCAGCCTAACGTCAGAAAAACTGTTTTTT

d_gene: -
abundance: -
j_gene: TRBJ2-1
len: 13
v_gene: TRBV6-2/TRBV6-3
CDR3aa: CASSYRGHNEQFF
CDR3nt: TGTGCCAGCAGTTACAGGGGACATAATGAGCAGTTCTTC

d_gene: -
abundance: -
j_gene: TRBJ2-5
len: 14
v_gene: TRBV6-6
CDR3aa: CASKDSGLRETQYF
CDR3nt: TGTGCCAGCAAAGATTCAGGACTGAGAGAGACCCAGTACTTC

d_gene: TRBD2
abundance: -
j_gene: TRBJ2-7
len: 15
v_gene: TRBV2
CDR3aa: CASSPGTSGPTKQYF
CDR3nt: TGTGCCAGCAGCCCCGGGACTAGCGGTCCTACGAAGCAGTACTTC

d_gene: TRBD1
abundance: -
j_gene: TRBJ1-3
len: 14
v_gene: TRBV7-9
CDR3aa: CASSPPGTGNTIYF
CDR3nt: TGTGCCAGCAGCCCCCCCGGGACAGGGAACACCATATATTTT

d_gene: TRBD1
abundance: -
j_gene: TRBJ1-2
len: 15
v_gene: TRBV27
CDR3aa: CASSRGTGGAYGYTF
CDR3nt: TGTGCCAGCAGTCGAGGGACAGGGGGGGCCTATGGCTACACCTTC

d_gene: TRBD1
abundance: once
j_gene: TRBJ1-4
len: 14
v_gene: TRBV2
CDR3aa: CASRFGTGGEKLFF
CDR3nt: TGTGCCAGCAGGTTCGGGACAGGGGGCGAAAAACTGTTTTTT

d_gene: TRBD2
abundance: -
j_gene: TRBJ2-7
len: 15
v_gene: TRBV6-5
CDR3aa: CASSPRLAGSYEQYF
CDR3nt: TGTGCCAGCAGTCCTCGACTAGCGGGGTCCTACGAGCAGTACTTC

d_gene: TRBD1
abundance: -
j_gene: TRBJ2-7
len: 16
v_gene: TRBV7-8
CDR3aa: CASSLVKGAQTYEQYF
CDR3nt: TGTGCCAGCAGCTTAGTTAAGGGGGCCCAAACCTACGAGCAGTACTTC

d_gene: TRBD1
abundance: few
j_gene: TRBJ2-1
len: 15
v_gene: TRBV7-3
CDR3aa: CASSLGDRDLNEQFF
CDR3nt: TGTGCCAGCAGCTTAGGGGACAGGGACCTCAATGAGCAGTTCTTC

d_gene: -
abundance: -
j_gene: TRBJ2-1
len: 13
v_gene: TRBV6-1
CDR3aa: CASSEGVYGEQFF
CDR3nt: TGTGCCAGCAGTGAAGGGGTCTACGGTGAGCAGTTCTTC

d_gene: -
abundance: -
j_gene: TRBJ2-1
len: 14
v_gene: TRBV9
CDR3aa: CASSVGGTNNEQFF
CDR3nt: TGTGCCAGCAGCGTAGGCGGGACAAACAATGAGCAGTTCTTC

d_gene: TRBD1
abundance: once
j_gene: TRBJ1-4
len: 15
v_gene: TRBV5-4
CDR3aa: CASSSRQGANEKLFF
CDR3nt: TGTGCCAGCAGTTCCCGACAGGGGGCGAATGAAAAACTGTTTTTT

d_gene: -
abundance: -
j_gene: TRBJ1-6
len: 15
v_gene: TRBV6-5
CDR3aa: CASSYGGLHRSPLHF
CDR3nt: TGTGCCAGCAGTTACGGCGGACTCCACCGTTCACCCCTCCACTTT

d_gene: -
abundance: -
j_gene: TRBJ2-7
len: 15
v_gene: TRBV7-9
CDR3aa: CASSETGRSSYEQYF
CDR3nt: TGTGCCAGCAGCGAAACAGGGAGGAGCTCCTACGAGCAGTACTTC

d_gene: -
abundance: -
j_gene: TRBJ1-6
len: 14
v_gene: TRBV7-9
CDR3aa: CASSFGQSNSPLHF
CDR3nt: TGTGCCAGCAGCTTTGGACAGAGTAATTCACCCCTCCACTTT

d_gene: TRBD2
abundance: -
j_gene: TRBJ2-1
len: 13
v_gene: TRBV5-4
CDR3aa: CASRVGTNNEQFF
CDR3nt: TGTGCCAGCCGTGTTGGGACTAACAATGAGCAGTTCTTC

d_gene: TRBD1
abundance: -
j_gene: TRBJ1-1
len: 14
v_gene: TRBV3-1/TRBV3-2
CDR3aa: CASSTGQGNTEAFF
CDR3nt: TGTGCCAGCAGCACCGGACAGGGGAACACTGAAGCTTTCTTT

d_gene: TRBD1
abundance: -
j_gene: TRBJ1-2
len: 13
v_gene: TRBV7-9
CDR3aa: CASSSRDSYGYTF
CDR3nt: TGTGCCAGCAGCAGCCGGGACAGCTATGGCTACACCTTC

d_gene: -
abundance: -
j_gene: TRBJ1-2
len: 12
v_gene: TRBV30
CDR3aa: CAWTTGDYGYTF
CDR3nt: TGTGCCTGGACGACCGGTGACTATGGCTACACCTTC

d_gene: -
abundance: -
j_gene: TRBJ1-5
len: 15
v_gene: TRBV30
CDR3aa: CAWSTRSGDNQPQHF
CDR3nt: TGTGCCTGGAGCACGAGGTCAGGGGACAATCAGCCCCAGCATTTT

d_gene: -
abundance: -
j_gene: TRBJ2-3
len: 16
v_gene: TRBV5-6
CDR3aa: CASSLFLGGGTDTQYF
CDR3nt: TGTGCCAGCAGCTTGTTTCTCGGGGGCGGCACAGATACGCAGTATTTT

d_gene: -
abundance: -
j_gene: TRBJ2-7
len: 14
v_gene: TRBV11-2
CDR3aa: CASSPTESSYEQYF
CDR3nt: TGTGCCAGCAGCCCGACAGAGAGCTCCTACGAGCAGTACTTC

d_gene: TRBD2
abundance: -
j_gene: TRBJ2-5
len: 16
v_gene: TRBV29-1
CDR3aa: CSALRLGGGLEETQYF
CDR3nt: TGCAGCGCATTAAGACTCGGCGGGGGTCTAGAAGAGACCCAGTACTTC

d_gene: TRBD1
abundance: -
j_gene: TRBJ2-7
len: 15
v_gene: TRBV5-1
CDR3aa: CASSFGDSSNYEQYF
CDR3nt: TGCGCCAGCAGCTTTGGGGACAGCAGTAACTACGAGCAGTACTTC

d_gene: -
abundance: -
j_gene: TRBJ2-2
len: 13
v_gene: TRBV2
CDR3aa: CASRRGNTGELFF
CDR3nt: TGTGCCAGCAGGCGGGGGAACACCGGGGAGCTGTTTTTT

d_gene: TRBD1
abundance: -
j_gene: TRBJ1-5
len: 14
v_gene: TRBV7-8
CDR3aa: CASSGTVSNQPQHF
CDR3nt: TGTGCCAGCAGTGGGACAGTGAGCAATCAGCCCCAGCATTTT

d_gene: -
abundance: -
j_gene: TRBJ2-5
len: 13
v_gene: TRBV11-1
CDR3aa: CASSPDLEETQYF
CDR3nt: TGTGCCAGCAGCCCGGACTTAGAAGAGACCCAGTACTTC

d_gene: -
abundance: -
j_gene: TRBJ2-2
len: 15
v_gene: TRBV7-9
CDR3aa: CASSSNSDTTGELFF
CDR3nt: TGTGCCAGCAGCTCGAACAGCGATACCACCGGGGAGCTGTTTTTT

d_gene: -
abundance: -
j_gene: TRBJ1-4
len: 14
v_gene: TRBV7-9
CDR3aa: CASSLGRGGEKLFF
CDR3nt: TGTGCCAGCAGCCTCGGGAGGGGTGGTGAAAAACTGTTTTTT

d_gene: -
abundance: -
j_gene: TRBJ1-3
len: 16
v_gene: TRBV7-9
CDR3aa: CASSFSGQTSGNTIYF
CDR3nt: TGTGCCAGCAGCTTTAGCGGCCAGACTTCTGGAAACACCATATATTTT

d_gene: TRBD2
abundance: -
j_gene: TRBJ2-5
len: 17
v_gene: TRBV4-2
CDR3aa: CASSQDKVLAEKETQYF
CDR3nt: TGTGCCAGCAGCCAAGATAAGGTACTAGCGGAAAAAGAGACCCAGTACTTC

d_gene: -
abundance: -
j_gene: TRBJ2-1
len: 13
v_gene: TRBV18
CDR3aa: CASSPDGYNEQFF
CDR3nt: TGTGCCAGCTCACCAGACGGATACAATGAGCAGTTCTTC

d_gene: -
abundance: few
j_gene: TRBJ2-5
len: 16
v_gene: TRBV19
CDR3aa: CASSMSRSLVQETQYF
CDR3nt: TGTGCCAGTAGTATGAGTCGCTCCCTTGTCCAAGAGACCCAGTACTTC

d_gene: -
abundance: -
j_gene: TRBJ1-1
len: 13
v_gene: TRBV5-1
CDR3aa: CASSLGGRGEAFF
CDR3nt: TGCGCCAGCAGCTTGGGGGGCAGAGGGGAAGCTTTCTTT

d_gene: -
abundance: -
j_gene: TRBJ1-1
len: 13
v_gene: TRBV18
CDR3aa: CASSSDGNTEAFF
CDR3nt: TGTGCCAGCTCATCCGACGGGAACACTGAAGCTTTCTTT

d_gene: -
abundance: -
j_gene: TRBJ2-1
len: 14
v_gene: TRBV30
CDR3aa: CAWSSGTFGDEQFF
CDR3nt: TGTGCCTGGAGTAGCGGTACCTTTGGGGATGAGCAGTTCTTC